The T cell receptor (beta chain) described here comes from a study of T cell changes during pregnancy in multiple sclerosis. Method: immunoSEQ multiplex PCR; TCRdb's copy keeps in-frame clones and lacks some. The sample lists approximately 30,000 clones, roughly nine tenths occurring once. The CDR3 has 15 amino acids. CDR1 and CDR2 from the germline V gene are SGHRS and YFSETQ. The V gene end was trimmed by 5 bases and the J gene end by 5 bases; junction bases not matched to a gene: 11. V is TRBV5-1 and J is TRBJ2-3; 7 nucleotides align to TRBD2. The sequenced sample was CD4+ T cells from peripheral blood mononuclear cells, obtained in the second trimester of pregnancy. The clonotype was recovered from a female donor with multiple sclerosis, enrolled in a pregnancy study. The CDR3 DNA reads as TGCGCCAGCAGTCGGACGGCTAGCGGAGAAGATACGCAGTATTTT. Its translation: CASSRTASGEDTQYF.